This paragraph covers one TCR beta chain sequence. The study recruited people aged roughly 18 to 95 years across approximately 24 US areas. Participant reports of clinical history set cohort assignment. The entry originates in a study of blood T cell repertoires in COVID-19. Study at large: Nucleic acid was either cDNA or gDNA, and it came from T cells, B-cell-depleted T cells, or PBMCs.

This table comes from immunoSEQ multiplex PCR, and its TCRdb copy is limited to in-frame clones, with some not included. The sample carries hundreds of thousands of clones, 80% to 90% recorded once. The receptor's source is a woman under 30 who had recovered from COVID-19. Sequences were obtained from PBMCs or T cells enriched from blood (not recorded which).

In DNA form, the CDR3 reads TGCGCCAGCAGGGGAGGGACAGGGGAGAACTATGGCTACACCTTC. Translated, it gives CASRGGTGENYGYTF. V usage is TRBV5-1 and J usage is TRBJ1-2; TRBD1 matches at 10 bases. The germline gives CDR1 SGHRS, CDR2 YFSETQ. CDR3 length: 15 amino acids. Trimming took 5 bases from V and 2 from J; bases not matched to a gene: 6.